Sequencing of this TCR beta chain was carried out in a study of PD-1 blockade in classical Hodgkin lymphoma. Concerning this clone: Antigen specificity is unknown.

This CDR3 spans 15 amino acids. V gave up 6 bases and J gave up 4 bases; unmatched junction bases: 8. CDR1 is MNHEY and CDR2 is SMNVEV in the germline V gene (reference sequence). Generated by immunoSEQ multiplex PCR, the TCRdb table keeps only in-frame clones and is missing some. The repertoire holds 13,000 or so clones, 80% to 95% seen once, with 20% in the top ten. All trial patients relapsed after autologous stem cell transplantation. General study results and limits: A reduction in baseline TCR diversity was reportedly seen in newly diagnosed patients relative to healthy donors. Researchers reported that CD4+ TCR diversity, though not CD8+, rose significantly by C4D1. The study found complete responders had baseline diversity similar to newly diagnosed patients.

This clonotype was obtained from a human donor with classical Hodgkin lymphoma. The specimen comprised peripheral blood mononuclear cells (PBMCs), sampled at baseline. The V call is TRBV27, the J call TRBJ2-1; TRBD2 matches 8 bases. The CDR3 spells CASSYLAGGYNEQFF. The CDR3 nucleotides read TGTGCCAGCAGCTATCTAGCGGGCGGATACAATGAGCAGTTCTTC.